This entry features one TCR beta chain sequence. Its antigen is undetermined. This entry comes from a study of T cell responses to AZD1222 COVID-19 vaccine. The CDR3 totals 11 residues. Germline V gives CDR1 SGHRS, CDR2 YFSETQ. The V gene lost 0 bases and the J gene lost 4 bases, with 0 bases spanning the gap. Study observations and caveats: Vaccine-associated CD4 TCRs spanned spike, dominant at 160-218 and 743-854. Only six AZD1222 recipients tested seropositive at baseline.

This table comes from immunoSEQ multiplex PCR, and its TCRdb copy is limited to in-frame clones, with some not included. The sample records 100,000 to 150,000 clones, 85% to 90% being singletons. The chain joins TRBV5-1 to TRBJ2-3; no reliable D call. The receptor's source is an adult in good health. Sequencing used peripheral blood, obtained on day 0 of AZD1222 vaccination. CDR3 bases: TGCGCCAGCAGCTTGGCAGATACGCAGTATTTT. This codes for CASSLADTQYF.